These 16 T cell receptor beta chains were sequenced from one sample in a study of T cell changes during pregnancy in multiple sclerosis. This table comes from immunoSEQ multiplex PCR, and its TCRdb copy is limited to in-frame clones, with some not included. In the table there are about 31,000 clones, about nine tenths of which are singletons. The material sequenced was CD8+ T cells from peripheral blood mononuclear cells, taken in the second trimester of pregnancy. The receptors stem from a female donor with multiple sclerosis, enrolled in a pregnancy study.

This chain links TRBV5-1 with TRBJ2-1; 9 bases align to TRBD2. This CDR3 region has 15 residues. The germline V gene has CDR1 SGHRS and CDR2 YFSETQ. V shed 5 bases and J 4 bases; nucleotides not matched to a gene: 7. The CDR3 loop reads CASRRLAELYNEQFF. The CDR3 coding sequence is TGCGCCAGCAGGAGACTAGCGGAACTGTACAATGAGCAGTTCTTC.

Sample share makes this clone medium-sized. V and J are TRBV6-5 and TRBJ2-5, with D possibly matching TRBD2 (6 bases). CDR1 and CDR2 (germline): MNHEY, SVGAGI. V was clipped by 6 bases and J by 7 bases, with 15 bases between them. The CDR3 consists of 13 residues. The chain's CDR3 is CASSKGPEGTQYF. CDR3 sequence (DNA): TGTGCCAGCAGCAAGGGACCGGAGGGGACCCAGTACTTC.

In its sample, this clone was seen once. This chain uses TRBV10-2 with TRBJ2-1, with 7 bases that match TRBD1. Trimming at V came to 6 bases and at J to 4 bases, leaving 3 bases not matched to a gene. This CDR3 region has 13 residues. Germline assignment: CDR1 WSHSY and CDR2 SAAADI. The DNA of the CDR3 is TGCGCCAGCAGCCCGGGACAGTACAATGAGCAGTTCTTC. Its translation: CASSPGQYNEQFF.

The DNA for the CDR3 is TGTGCCAGCGCCTCCGGTACTGGCGAGCAGTACTTC. It yields the protein CASASGTGEQYF. This chain uses TRBV6-5 with TRBJ2-7; no clear D gene. The germline V and J ends were trimmed by 8 bases and 6 bases, with 14 bases remaining between them. Germline V gene sequence: CDR1 MNHEY, CDR2 SVGAGI. The CDR3 totals 12 residues.

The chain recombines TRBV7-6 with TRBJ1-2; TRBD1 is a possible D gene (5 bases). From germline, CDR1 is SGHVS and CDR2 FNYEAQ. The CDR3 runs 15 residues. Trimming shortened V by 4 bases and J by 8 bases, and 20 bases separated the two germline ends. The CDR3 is CASSSARLGVRGYTF. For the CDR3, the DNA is TGTGCCAGCAGCTCGGCCCGATTAGGGGTACGAGGCTACACCTTC.

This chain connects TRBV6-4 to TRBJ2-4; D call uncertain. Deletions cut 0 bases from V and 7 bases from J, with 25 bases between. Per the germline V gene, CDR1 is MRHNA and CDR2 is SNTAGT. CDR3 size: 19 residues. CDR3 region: CASSDSLDNPSVPSNIQYF. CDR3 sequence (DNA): TGTGCCAGCAGTGACTCTTTAGATAACCCTTCTGTCCCGAGCAACATTCAGTACTTC.

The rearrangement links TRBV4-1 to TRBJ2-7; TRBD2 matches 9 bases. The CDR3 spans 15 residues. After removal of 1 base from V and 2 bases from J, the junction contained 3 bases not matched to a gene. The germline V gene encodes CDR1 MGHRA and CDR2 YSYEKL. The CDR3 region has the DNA TGCGCCAGCAGCCAAGTACCTAGCGGGACCTACGAGCAGTACTTC. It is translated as CASSQVPSGTYEQYF.

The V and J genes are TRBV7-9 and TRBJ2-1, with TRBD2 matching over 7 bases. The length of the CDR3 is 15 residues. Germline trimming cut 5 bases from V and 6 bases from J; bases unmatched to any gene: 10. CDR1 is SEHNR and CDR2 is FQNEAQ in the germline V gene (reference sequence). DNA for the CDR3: TGTGCCAGCAGCGATTACGTGGCTAGCGGCAATGAGCAGTTCTTC. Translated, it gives CASSDYVASGNEQFF.

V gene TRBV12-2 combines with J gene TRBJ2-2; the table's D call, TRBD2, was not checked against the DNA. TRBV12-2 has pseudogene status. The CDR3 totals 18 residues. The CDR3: CASRLVPSSGRDVGELFF. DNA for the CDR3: TGTGCAAGTCGCTTAGTGCCCTCTAGCGGGAGGGATGTCGGGGAGCTGTTTTTT.

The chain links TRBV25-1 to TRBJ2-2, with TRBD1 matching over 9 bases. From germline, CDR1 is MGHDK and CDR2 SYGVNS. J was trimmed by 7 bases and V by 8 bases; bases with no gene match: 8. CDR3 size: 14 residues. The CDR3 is CASQDRGSGGELFF. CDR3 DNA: TGTGCCAGCCAAGACAGGGGGTCAGGCGGGGAGCTGTTTTTT.

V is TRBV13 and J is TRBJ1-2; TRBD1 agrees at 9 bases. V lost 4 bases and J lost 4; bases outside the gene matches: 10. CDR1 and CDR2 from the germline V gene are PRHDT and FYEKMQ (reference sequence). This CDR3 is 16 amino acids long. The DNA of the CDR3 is TGTGCCAGCAGCTCGCCAGGACAGGGGCCGGTCTATGGCTACACCTTC. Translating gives CASSSPGQGPVYGYTF.

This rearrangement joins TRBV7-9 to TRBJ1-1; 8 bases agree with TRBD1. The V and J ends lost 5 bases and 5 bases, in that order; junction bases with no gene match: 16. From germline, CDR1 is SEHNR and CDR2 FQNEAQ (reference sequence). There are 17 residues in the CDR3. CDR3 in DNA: TGTGCCAGCAGCGATCAGACAGGGGCCACGCGACGTACTGAAGCTTTCTTT. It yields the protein CASSDQTGATRRTEAFF.

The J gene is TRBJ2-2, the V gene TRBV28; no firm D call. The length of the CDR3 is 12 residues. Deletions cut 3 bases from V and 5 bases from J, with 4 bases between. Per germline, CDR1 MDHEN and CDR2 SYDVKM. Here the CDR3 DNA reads TGTGCCAGCAGTTTCTATACCGGGGAGCTGTTTTTT. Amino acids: CASSFYTGELFF.

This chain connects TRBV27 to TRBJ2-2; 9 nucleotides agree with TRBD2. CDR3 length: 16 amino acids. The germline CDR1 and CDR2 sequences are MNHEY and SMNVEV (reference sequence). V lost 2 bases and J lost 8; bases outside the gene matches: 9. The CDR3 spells CASSLGAGGPRGELFF. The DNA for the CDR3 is TGTGCCAGCAGTTTAGGCGCGGGAGGGCCTAGGGGGGAGCTGTTTTTT.

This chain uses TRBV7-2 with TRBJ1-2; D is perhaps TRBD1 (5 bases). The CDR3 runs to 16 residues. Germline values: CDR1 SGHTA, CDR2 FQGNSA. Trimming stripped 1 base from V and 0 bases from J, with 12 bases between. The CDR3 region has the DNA TGTGCCAGCAGCTTAGGCAGGGAAGGGGCTAACTATGGCTACACCTTC. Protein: CASSLGREGANYGYTF.

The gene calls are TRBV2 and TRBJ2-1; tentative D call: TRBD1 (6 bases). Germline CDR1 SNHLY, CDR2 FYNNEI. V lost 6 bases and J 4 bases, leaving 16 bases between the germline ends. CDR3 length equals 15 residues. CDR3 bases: TGTGCCAGCAGGGATTCCGGGACACCTTACAATGAGCAGTTCTTC. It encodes CASRDSGTPYNEQFF.